The T cell receptor (beta chain) under discussion was sequenced for a study of OX40 agonist ivuxolimab in advanced cancers. About the study as a whole: Ivuxolimab was a fully human IgG2 agonistic monoclonal antibody targeting the costimulatory receptor OX40 (CD134). In the dose-escalation cohort, 65% to 90% of patients were male, and the mean age was roughly 60 years, with a range of roughly 23 to 85. The purpose of peripheral TCRbeta sequencing was to test whether ivuxolimab changed TCR sequence diversity and led to clonal T-cell expansion. Partial responses were achieved by three dose-escalation patients, of whom one had hepatocellular carcinoma and two had cutaneous melanoma. Patients were allowed to have had prior anti-PD-1, anti-PD-L1 or anti-CTLA-4 therapy, and 30% to 40% of the dose-escalation patients had been treated with checkpoint inhibitors. Of the roughly 50 dose-escalation patients, hepatocellular carcinoma was present in approximately 20, melanoma in approximately 15, renal cell carcinoma in 9 and head and neck cancer in 9. Intravenous ivuxolimab was administered to patients every 2 weeks at six dose levels: 0.01, 0.1, 0.3, 1.5, 3 and 10 mg/kg. The paper reports the monotherapy dose-escalation portion (N ≈ 52 patients) of the phase I ivuxolimab trial. Study-level results and caveats: At doses of 0.1 to 3.0 mg/kg, clonal expansion of both CD4+ and CD8+ blood T cells was observed from baseline to week 6. Which antigens the clonally expanded peripheral T cells were specific for was not determined. After ivuxolimab, more expanded clones were found on average in CD8+ T cells than in CD4+ T cells. Low levels of normalized T-cell clonal expansion were also seen in some patients who did not respond. In the 0.1-3.0 mg/kg groups, partial responders were among the patients with the lowest normalized peripheral clonal expansion, particularly in CD8+ T cells.

Patients with autoimmune disease history or receiving systemic immunosuppression were excluded from the trial. Peripheral blood for TCR sequencing was collected from all dose cohorts at baseline, on cycle 4 day 1, and on cycle 7 day 1. The samples were drawn from a first-in-human, open-label, multicenter phase I dose-escalation trial of ivuxolimab. Adults with locally advanced or metastatic melanoma, renal cell, hepatocellular, or head and neck squamous cell carcinoma were enrolled in the trial. Before TCR sequencing, CD4+ T cells and CD8+ T cells from peripheral blood were sorted into separate populations. This clone was found once. Its antigen is still unknown. No qualities accompany the bases; no much larger clone lies one base away. To sequence the TCRbeta CDR3 region, genomic DNA was isolated from the sorted cells. The immunoSEQ Assay was used for sequencing of TCRbeta CDR3 regions. This is the immuneACCESS table as TCRdb keeps it, with only in-frame sequences that have V and J called. A part of the clones is gone; compared with another copy, unresolved V genes explain less than half, and the rest is unexplained. The sample yields 40,000 to 50,000 clones; approximately 90% were counted once. Approximately 12% of the sample belongs to the ten largest clones.

From the germline V gene, CDR1 is SGHNT and CDR2 is YENEEA. The CDR3 spans 17 residues, from the cysteine through the phenylalanine. The CDR3 DNA has 51 bases and is translated from base 1. The junction carries 22 bases between V and J, which are trimmed by 1 base and 9 bases respectively. The TCR sequence derives from an adult with an advanced solid tumor such as melanoma, head and neck, liver or kidney cancer. The chain couples TRBV11-3 to TRBJ2-1, with the D call perhaps TRBD1 or TRBD2, as 5 bases match in each case. The input for sequencing was CD4+ or CD8+ T cells sorted from blood, taken in a trial of the OX40 agonist ivuxolimab. The CDR3 in this case is CASSLGDGLPPLGEQFF. The DNA reads as follows: TGTGCCAGCAGCTTAGGGGACGGACTGCCCCCTTTAGGTGAGCAGTTCTTC.